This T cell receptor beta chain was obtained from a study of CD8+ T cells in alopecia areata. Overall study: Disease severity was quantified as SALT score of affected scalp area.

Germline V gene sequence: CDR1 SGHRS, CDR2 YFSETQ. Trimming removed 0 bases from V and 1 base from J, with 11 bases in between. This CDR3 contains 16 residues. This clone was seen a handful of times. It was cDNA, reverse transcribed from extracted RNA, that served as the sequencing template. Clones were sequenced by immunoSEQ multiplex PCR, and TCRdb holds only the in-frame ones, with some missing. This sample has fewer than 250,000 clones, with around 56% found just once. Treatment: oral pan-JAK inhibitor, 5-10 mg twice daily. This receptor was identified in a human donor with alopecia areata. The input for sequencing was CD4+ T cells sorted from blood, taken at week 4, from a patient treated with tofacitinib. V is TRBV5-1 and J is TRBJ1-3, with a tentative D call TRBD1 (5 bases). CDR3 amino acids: CASSLGRGSSGNTIYF. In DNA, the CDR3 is TGCGCCAGCAGCTTGGGGAGGGGATCGTCTGGAAACACCATATATTTT. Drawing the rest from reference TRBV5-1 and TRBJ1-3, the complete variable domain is KAGVTQTPRYLIKTRGQQVTLSCSPISGHRSVSWYQQTPGQGLQFLFEYFSETQRNKGNFPGRFSGRQFSNSRSEMNVSTLELGDSALYLCASSLGRGSSGNTIYFGEGSWLTVV.